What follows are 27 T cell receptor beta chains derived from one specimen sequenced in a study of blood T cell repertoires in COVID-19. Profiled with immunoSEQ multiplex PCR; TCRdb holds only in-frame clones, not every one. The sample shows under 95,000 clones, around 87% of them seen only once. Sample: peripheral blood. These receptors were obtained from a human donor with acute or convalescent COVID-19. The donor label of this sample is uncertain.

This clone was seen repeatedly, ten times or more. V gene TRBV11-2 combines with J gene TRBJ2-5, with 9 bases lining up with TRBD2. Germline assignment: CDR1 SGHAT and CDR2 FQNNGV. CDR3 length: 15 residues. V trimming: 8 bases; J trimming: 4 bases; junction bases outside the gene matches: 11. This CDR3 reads CASFHSGGEGETQYF. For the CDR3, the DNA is TGTGCCAGCTTTCATAGCGGGGGAGAGGGAGAGACCCAGTACTTC.

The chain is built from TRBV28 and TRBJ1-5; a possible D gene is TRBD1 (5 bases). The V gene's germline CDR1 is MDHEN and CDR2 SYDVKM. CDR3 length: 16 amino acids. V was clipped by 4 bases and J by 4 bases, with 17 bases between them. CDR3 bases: TGTGCCAGCAGTTACTCCGGGGGGGGGAAGAATCAGCCCCAGCATTTT. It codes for CASSYSGGGKNQPQHF.

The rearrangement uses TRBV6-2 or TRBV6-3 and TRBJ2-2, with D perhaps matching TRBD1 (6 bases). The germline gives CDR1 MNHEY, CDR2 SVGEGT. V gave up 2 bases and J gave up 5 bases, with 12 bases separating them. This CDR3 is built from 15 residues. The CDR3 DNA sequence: TGTGCCAGCAGTTACGTCAGGGGTAGGACCGGGGAGCTGTTTTTT. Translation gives CASSYVRGRTGELFF.

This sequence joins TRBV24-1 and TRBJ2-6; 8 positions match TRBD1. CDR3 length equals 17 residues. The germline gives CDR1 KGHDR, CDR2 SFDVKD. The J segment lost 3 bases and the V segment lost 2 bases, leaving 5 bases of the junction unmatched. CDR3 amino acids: CATSDYGQGFGANVLTF. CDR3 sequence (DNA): TGTGCCACCAGTGATTACGGACAGGGTTTTGGGGCCAACGTCCTGACTTTC.

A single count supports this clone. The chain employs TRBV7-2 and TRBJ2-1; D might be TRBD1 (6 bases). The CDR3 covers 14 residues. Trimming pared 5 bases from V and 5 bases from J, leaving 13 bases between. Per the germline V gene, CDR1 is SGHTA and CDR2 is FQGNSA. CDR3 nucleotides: TGTGCCAGCAGCGGCCGGACAGTAAACAATGAGCAGTTCTTC. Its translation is CASSGRTVNNEQFF.

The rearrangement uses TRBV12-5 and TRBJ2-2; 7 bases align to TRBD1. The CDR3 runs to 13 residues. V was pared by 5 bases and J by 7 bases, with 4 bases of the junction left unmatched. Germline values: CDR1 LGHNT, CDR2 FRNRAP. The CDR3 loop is CASGASGGGELFF. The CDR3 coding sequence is TGTGCTAGTGGTGCCTCAGGGGGCGGGGAGCTGTTTTTT.

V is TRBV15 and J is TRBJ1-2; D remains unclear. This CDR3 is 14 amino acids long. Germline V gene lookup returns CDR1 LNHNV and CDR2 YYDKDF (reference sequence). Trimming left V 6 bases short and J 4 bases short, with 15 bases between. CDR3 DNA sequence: TGTGCCACCAGTGGTGCCTCGGGGTCCTATGGCTACACCTTC. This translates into CATSGASGSYGYTF.

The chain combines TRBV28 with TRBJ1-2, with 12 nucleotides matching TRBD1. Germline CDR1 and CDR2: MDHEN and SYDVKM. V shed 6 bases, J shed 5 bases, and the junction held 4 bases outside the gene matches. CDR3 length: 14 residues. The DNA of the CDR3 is TGTGCCAGCAGGGGACAGGGGGCAAAATATGGCTACACCTTC. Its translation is CASRGQGAKYGYTF.

CDR3 nucleotides: TGTGCCAGCAGGGAACTAGCGGGGGTCACCGGGGAGCTGTTTTTT. This codes for CASRELAGVTGELFF. The V and J genes are TRBV5-8 and TRBJ2-2; TRBD2 matches 11 bases. V shed 5 bases and J 4 bases; nucleotides not matched to a gene: 4. The CDR3 totals 15 residues. CDR1 is SGHTS, CDR2 YDEGEE, per germline.

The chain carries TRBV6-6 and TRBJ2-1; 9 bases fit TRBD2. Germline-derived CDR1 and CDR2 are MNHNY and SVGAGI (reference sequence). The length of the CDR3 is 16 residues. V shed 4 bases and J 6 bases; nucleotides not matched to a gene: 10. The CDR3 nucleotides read TGTGCCAGCAGTTCCTGGGGGGAGCGGGGGGCCAATGAGCAGTTCTTC. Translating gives CASSSWGERGANEQFF.

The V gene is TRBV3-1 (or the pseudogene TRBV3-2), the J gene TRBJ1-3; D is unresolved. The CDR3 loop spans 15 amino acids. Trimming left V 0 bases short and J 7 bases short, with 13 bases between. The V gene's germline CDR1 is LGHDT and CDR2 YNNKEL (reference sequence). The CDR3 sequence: CASSQDTGRWNTIYF. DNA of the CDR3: TGTGCCAGCAGCCAAGATACTGGGAGGTGGAACACCATATATTTT.

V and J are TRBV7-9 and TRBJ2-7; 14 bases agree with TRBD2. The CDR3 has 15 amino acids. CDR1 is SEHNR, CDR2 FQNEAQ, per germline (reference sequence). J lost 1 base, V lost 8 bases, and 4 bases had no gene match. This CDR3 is CASGTSGGLSYEQYF. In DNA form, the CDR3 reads TGTGCCAGCGGGACTAGCGGGGGCCTATCCTACGAGCAGTACTTC.

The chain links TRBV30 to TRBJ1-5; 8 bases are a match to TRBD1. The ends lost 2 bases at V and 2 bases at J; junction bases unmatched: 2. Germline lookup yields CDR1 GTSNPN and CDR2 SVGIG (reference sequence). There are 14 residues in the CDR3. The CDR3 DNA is TGTGCCTGGAGTATGACAGGGGGCAATCAGCCCCAGCATTTT. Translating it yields CAWSMTGGNQPQHF.

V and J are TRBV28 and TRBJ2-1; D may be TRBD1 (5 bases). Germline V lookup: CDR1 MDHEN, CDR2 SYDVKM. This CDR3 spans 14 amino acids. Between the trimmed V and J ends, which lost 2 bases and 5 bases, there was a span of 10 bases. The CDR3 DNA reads TGTGCCAGCAGTTTACCCACAGGCCACAATGAGCAGTTCTTC. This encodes CASSLPTGHNEQFF.

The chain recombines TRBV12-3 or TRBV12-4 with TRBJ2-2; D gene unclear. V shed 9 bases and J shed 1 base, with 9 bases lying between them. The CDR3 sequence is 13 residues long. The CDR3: CASTRQNTGELFF. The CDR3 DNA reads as TGTGCCAGTACCAGACAGAACACCGGGGAGCTGTTTTTT.

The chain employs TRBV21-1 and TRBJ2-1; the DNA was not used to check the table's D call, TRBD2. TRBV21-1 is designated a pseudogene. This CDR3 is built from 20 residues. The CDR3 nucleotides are TGTGCCAGCATCCACTCTAGCGGGGGGGCCCTGTTAATCCCTTCTGATGAGCAGTTCTTC. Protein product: CASIHSSGGALLIPSDEQFF.

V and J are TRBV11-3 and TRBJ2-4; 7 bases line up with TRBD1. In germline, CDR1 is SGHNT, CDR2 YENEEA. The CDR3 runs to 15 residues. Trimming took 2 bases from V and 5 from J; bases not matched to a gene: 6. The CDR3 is CASSLIEGAENIQYF. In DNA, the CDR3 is TGTGCCAGCAGCTTAATCGAGGGGGCAGAAAACATTCAGTACTTC.

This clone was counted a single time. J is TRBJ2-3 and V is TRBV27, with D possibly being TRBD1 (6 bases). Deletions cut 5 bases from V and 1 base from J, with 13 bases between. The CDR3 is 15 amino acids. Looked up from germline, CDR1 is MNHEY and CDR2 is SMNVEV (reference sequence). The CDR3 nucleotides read TGTGCCAGCAGTCCCAGGGGTAGGGGCACAGATACGCAGTATTTT. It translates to CASSPRGRGTDTQYF.

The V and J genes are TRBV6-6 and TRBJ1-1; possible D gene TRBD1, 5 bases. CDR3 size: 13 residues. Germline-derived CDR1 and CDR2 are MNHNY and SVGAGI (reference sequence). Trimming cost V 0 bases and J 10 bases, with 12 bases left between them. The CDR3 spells CASSYSAGRGAFF. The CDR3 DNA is TGTGCCAGCAGTTACTCCGCGGGGCGCGGAGCTTTCTTT.

Here the CDR3 DNA reads TGTGCCAGCAGCCCCCGGGGGGGGAACTATGGCTACACCTTC. It translates to CASSPRGGNYGYTF. The chain combines TRBV3-1 (or the pseudogene TRBV3-2) with TRBJ1-2; D possibly corresponds to TRBD1 (5 bases). Germline CDR1 reads LGHDT; CDR2 reads YNNKEL (reference sequence). The germline V and J ends were trimmed by 4 bases and 2 bases, with 11 bases remaining between them. The CDR3 is 14 amino acids.

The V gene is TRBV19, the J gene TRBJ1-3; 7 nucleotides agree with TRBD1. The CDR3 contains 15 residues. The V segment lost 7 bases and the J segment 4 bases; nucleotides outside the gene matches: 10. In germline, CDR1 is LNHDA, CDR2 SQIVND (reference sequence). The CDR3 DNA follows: TGTGCCAGTAAAAGGGAGGACAGGTCGGGAAACACCATATATTTT. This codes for CASKREDRSGNTIYF.

The CDR3 reads CASSQPGTVYEQYF. For the CDR3, the DNA is TGTGCCAGCAGCCAGCCCGGGACAGTCTACGAGCAGTACTTC. V usage is TRBV4-2 and J usage is TRBJ2-7; TRBD1 agrees at 7 bases. V was pared by 3 bases and J by 3 bases, with 5 bases of the junction left unmatched. This CDR3 is 14 amino acids long. The germline CDR1 and CDR2 sequences are LGHNA and YNFKEQ.

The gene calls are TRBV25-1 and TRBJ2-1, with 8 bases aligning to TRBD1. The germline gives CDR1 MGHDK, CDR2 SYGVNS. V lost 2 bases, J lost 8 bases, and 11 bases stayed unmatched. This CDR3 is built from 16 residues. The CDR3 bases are TGTGCCAGCAGTGAAGTAGGGGCAGGGGGCGGCGATGAGCAGTTCTTC. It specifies CASSEVGAGGGDEQFF.

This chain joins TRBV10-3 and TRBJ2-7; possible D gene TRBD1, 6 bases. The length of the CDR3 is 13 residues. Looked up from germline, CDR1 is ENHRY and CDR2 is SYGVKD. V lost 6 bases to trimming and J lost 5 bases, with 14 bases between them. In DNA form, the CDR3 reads TGTGCCATCAGGGCAGGGGATAGCCACGAGCAGTACTTC. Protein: CAIRAGDSHEQYF.

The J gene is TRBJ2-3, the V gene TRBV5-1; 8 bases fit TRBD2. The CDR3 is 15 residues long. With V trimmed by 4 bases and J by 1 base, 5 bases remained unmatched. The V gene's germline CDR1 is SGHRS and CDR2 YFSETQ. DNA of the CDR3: TGCGCCAGCAGCCGGGGGGGAGAAGGCACAGATACGCAGTATTTT. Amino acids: CASSRGGEGTDTQYF. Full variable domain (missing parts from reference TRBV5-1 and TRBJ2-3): KAGVTQTPRYLIKTRGQQVTLSCSPISGHRSVSWYQQTPGQGLQFLFEYFSETQRNKGNFPGRFSGRQFSNSRSEMNVSTLELGDSALYLCASSRGGEGTDTQYFGPGTRLTVL.

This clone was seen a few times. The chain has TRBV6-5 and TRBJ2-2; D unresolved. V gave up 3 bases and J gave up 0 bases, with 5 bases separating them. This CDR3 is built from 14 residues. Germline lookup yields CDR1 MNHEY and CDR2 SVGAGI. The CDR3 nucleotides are TGTGCCAGCAGTTATGCAGCGAACACCGGGGAGCTGTTTTTT. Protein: CASSYAANTGELFF.

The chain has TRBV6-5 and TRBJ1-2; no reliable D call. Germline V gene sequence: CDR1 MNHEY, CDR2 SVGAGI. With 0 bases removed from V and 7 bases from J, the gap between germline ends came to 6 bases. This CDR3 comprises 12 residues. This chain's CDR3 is CASSYSESGYTF. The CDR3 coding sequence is TGTGCCAGCAGTTACTCAGAGTCTGGCTACACCTTC.